This passage covers 12 T cell receptor beta chains from one sample sequenced in a study of neoadjuvant anti-PD-1 for oral cavity cancer. Clones were read by immunoSEQ multiplex PCR, and TCRdb kept only the in-frame ones, dropping some. The sample shows about 14,000 clones, around 76% of them seen only once. Time point defined: after neoadjuvant nivolumab, at surgical resection. The specimen was PBMCs, collected after nivolumab (anti-PD-1) treatment. The receptors shown here come from a person aged 40-85 years with oral cavity squamous cell carcinoma.

This sequence joins TRBV7-3 and TRBJ2-3; no clear D. This CDR3 has 13 residues. Trimming pared 4 bases from V and 5 bases from J, leaving 10 bases between. Looked up from germline, CDR1 is SGHTA and CDR2 is FQGTGA. This CDR3 is CASSSVVIDTQYF. CDR3 coding DNA: TGTGCCAGCAGCTCCGTAGTGATAGATACGCAGTATTTT.

CDR3 sequence: CASSPLGTGGNTIYF. DNA of the CDR3: TGTGCCAGCAGCCCGCTCGGGACAGGTGGAAACACCATATATTTT. The rearrangement uses TRBV9 and TRBJ1-3, with TRBD1 matching 8 bases. The CDR3 consists of 15 residues. V was pared by 4 bases and J by 3 bases, with 6 bases of the junction left unmatched. CDR1 is SGDLS and CDR2 is YYNGEE in the germline V gene.

The chain links TRBV19 to TRBJ1-5, with D perhaps TRBD1 (6 bases). V was trimmed by 3 bases and J by 7 bases, leaving 10 bases between them. The CDR3 spans 13 residues. The germline V gene encodes CDR1 LNHDA and CDR2 SQIVND (reference sequence). CDR3 DNA: TGTGCCAGTAGTATGGGGGCATCCCAGCCCCAGCATTTT. This gives the protein CASSMGASQPQHF.

Only one count was recorded for this clone. This sequence joins TRBV6-5 and TRBJ2-7; TRBD2 aligns across 12 bases. The CDR3 has 14 amino acids. Losses at the gene ends were 7 bases for V and 1 base for J; bases not matched to a gene: 2. Per germline, CDR1 MNHEY and CDR2 SVGAGI. CDR3 amino acids: CASKGTSGSYEQYF. The CDR3 DNA sequence: TGTGCCAGCAAAGGGACTAGCGGGTCCTACGAGCAGTACTTC.

This clone was detected only a few times. This chain uses TRBV2 with TRBJ1-5, with D possibly matching TRBD1 (5 bases). V shed 6 bases and J shed 0 bases, with 18 bases lying between them. The CDR3 loop spans 17 amino acids. Germline V lookup: CDR1 SNHLY, CDR2 FYNNEI. This CDR3 is CASRWGSIQYSNQPQHF. The CDR3 DNA reads as TGTGCCAGCAGGTGGGGGTCGATCCAGTATAGCAATCAGCCCCAGCATTTT.

This chain connects TRBV27 to TRBJ1-2; D is undetermined. The CDR3 consists of 11 residues. V was trimmed by 6 bases and J by 8 bases, leaving 10 bases between them. The germline V gene encodes CDR1 MNHEY and CDR2 SMNVEV (reference sequence). CDR3 DNA: TGTGCCAGCAGGGCAGGTCGGGGCTACACCTTC. It specifies CASRAGRGYTF.

This rearrangement joins TRBV7-6 to TRBJ2-5, with TRBD1 as a possible D gene (5 bases). The CDR3 is 13 residues long. Germline CDR1 and CDR2: SGHVS and FNYEAQ. Trimming took off 5 bases at V and 9 bases at J, with 16 bases between the two ends. CDR3 loop: CASSEPARVPQYF. CDR3 DNA sequence: TGTGCCAGCAGCGAACCGGCCAGGGTTCCCCAGTACTTC.

This rearrangement joins TRBV7-9 to TRBJ1-1; D might be TRBD1 (5 bases). Trimming shortened V by 5 bases and J by 1 base, and 23 bases separated the two germline ends. This CDR3 has 18 amino acids. The germline CDR1 and CDR2 sequences are SEHNR and FQNEAQ (reference sequence). In DNA form, the CDR3 reads TGTGCCAGCAGCCTCCCCAGGGTTTGGGAAACTTCGAACACTGAAGCTTTCTTT. Residues: CASSLPRVWETSNTEAFF.

The CDR3 bases are TGCGCCAGCAGCGTAACAGGGGGGACCACTTACGAGCAGTACTTC. Translation: CASSVTGGTTYEQYF. J is TRBJ2-7 and V is TRBV5-1, with 8 bases fitting TRBD1. In germline, CDR1 is SGHRS, CDR2 YFSETQ. This CDR3 contains 15 residues. The J segment lost 4 bases and the V segment lost 4 bases, leaving 10 bases of the junction unmatched.

This clone was picked up a small number of times. The rearrangement uses TRBV4-1 and TRBJ1-5; D unclear. The CDR3 contains 14 residues. V was clipped by 7 bases and J by 0 bases, with 10 bases between them. From germline, CDR1 is MGHRA and CDR2 YSYEKL. In nucleotides, the CDR3 is TGCGCCAGCAACGCGGGTCATAGCAATCAGCCCCAGCATTTT. Protein sequence: CASNAGHSNQPQHF.

CDR3 amino acids: CASRVGQATYNEQFF. CDR3 in DNA: TGCGCCAGCAGAGTCGGTCAGGCCACCTACAATGAGCAGTTCTTC. The genes are TRBV5-1 and TRBJ2-1; D remains ambiguous. The CDR3 covers 15 residues. From germline, CDR1 is SGHRS and CDR2 YFSETQ. V gave up 5 bases and J gave up 2 bases, with 14 bases separating them. Full variable domain (rest looked up from reference TRBV5-1 and TRBJ2-1): KAGVTQTPRYLIKTRGQQVTLSCSPISGHRSVSWYQQTPGQGLQFLFEYFSETQRNKGNFPGRFSGRQFSNSRSEMNVSTLELGDSALYLCASRVGQATYNEQFFGPGTRLTVL.

This clone appeared a few times. CDR3 sequence (DNA): TGTGCCAGTAGTATGCGCGGAGTAGGGACAGGGGTGTCCTACGAGCAGTACTTC. Translated, it gives CASSMRGVGTGVSYEQYF. The chain uses TRBV19 and TRBJ2-7; 10 nucleotides line up with TRBD1. There are 18 residues in the CDR3. The ends lost 3 bases at V and 1 base at J; junction bases unmatched: 12. The V gene's germline CDR1 is LNHDA and CDR2 SQIVND (reference sequence).